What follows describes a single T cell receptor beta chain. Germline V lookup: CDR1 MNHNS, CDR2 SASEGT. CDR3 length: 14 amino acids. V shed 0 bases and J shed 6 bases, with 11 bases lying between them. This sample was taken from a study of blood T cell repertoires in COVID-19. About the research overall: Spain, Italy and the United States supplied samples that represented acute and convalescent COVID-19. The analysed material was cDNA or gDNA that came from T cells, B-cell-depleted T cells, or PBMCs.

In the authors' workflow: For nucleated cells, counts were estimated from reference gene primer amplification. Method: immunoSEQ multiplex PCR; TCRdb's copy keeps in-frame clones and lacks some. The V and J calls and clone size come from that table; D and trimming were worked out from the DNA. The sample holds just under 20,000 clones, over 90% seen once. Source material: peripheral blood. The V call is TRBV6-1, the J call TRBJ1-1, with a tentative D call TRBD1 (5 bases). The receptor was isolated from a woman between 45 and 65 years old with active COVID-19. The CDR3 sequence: CASSEALRTSEAFF. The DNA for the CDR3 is TGTGCCAGCAGTGAAGCGCTCAGGACATCTGAAGCTTTCTTT.